This T cell receptor (beta chain) was documented in a study of human T cells and chemical hapten exposure. The length of the CDR3 is 14 residues. V was trimmed by 0 bases and J by 3 bases, leaving 9 bases between them. Germline-derived CDR1 and CDR2 are LGHDT and YNNKEL (reference sequence). The study's findings and limits: Expanded TCRs made up significantly more big CDR3 similarity clusters than controls did.

As to time point: patch test 1, 2 weeks after DPC sensitization. Treatment meaning: therapeutic diphenylcyclopropenone sensitization with weekly scalp DPC. Donation of samples came from alopecia patients who were 18 to 70 years old and suitable for DPC. This clonotype was recorded at least ten times. The antigen remains unidentified. Individual cDNA molecules (in the library) carried attached unique molecular identifiers. As handled by the study authors: Counting gave a median of approximately 96,000 TCRs per sample, with values ranging from roughly 20,000 to 750,000. TCRdb passed the RACE reads through MiXCR, listing each CDR3 protein once. For this entry, the V and J calls and clone size follow TCRdb and not the study's own pipeline. The data contain nearly 350,000 distinct CDR3 sequences, around 7% of them singletons.

The genes are TRBV3-1 and TRBJ2-7; D is uncertain. This clonotype was obtained from a woman in her late teens or twenties with alopecia areata. Some clones in this sample may be carry-over from other donors' samples. The material was whole blood, obtained in connection with sensitization to the hapten diphenylcyclopropenone (DPC). The CDR3 protein is CASSQEGSGYEQYF. The CDR3 DNA reads as TGTGCCAGCAGCCAAGAGGGATCCGGCTACGAGCAGTACTTC.